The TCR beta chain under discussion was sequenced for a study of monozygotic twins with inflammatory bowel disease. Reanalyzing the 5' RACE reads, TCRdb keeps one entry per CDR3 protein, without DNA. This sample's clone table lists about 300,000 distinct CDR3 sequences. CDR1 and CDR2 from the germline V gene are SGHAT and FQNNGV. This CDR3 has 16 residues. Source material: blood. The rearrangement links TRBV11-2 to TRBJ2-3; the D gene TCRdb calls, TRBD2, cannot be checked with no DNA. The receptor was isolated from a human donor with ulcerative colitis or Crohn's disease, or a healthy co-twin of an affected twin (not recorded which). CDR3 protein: CASSRLAGGLTDTQYF. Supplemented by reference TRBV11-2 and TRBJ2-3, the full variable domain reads EAGVAQSPRYKIIEKRQSVAFWCNPISGHATLYWYQQILGQGPKLLIQFQNNGVVDDSQLPKDRFSAERLKGVDSTLKIQPAKLEDSAVYLCASSRLAGGLTDTQYFGPGTRLTVL.